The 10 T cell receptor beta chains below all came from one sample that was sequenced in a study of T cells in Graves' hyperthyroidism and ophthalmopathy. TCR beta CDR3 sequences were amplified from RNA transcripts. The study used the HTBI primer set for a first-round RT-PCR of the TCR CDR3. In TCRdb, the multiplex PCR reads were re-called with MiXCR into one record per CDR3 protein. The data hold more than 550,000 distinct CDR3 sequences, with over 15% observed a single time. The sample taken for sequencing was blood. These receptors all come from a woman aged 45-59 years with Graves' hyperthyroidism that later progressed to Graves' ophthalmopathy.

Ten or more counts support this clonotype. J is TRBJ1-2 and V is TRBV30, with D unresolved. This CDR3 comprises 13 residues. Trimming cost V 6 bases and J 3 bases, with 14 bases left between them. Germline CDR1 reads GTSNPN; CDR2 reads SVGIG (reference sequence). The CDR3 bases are TGTGCCTGCCCGAGGTACAGCGACTATGGCTACACCTTC. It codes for CACPRYSDYGYTF.

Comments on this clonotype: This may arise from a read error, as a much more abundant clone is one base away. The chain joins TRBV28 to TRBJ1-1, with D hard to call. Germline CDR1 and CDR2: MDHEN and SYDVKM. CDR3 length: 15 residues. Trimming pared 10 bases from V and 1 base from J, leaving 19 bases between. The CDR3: CATSPHFDGNTEAFF. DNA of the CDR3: TGTGCCACCTCCCCCCACTTTGACGGGAACACTGAAGCTTTCTTT.

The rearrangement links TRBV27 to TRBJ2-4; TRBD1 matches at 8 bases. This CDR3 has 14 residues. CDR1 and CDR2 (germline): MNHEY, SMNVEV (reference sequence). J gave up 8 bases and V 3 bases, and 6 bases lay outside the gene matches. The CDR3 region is CASSFRGQVDIQYF. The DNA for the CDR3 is TGTGCCAGCAGTTTCAGGGGGCAGGTGGACATTCAGTACTTC.

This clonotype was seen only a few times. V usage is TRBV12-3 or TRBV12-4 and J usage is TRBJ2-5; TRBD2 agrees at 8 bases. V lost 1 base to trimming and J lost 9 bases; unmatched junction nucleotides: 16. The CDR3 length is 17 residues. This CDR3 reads CASSLGFSGETQRAQYF. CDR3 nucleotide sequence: TGTGCCAGCAGTTTAGGTTTTAGCGGGGAGACCCAGAGGGCCCAGTACTTC.

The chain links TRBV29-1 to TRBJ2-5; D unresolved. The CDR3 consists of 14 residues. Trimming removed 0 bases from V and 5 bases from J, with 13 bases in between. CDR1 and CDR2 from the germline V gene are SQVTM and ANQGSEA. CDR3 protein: CSVEELSSMETQYF. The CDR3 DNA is TGCAGCGTTGAAGAATTGAGCAGTATGGAGACCCAGTACTTC.

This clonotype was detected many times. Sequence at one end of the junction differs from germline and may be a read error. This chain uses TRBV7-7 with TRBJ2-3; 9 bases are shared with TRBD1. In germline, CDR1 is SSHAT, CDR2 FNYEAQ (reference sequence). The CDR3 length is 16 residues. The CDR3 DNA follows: TGTGCTAGCAGCTCCGGGACAGGGACTAGCACAGATACGCAGTATTTT. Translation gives CASSSGTGTSTDTQYF.

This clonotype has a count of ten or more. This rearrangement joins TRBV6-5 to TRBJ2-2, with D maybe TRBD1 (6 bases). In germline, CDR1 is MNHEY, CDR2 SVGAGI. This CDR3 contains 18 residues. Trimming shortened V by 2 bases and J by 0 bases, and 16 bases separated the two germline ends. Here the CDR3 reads CASSYLKDSTTNTGELFF. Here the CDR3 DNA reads TGTGCCAGCAGTTACCTGAAGGACAGTACAACGAACACCGGGGAGCTGTTTTTT.

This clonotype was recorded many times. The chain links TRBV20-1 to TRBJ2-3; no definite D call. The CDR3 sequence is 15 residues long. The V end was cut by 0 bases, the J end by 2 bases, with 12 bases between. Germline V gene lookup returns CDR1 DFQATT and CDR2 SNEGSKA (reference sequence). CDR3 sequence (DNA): TGCAGTGCTAGAGATTTAGTGGGAAACACAGATACGCAGTATTTT. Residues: CSARDLVGNTDTQYF.

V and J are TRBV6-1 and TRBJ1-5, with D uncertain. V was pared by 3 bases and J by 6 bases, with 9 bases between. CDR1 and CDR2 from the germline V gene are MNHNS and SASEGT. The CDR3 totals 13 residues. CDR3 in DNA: TGTGCCAGCAGTGATGAGGGAGGTCAGCCCCAGCATTTT. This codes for CASSDEGGQPQHF.

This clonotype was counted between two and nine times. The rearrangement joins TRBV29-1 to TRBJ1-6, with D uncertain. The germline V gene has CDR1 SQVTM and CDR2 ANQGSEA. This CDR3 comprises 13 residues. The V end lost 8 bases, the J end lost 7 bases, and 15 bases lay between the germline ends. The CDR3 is CSTRSEANSPLHF. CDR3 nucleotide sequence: TGCAGCACAAGATCGGAGGCAAATTCACCCCTCCACTTT.